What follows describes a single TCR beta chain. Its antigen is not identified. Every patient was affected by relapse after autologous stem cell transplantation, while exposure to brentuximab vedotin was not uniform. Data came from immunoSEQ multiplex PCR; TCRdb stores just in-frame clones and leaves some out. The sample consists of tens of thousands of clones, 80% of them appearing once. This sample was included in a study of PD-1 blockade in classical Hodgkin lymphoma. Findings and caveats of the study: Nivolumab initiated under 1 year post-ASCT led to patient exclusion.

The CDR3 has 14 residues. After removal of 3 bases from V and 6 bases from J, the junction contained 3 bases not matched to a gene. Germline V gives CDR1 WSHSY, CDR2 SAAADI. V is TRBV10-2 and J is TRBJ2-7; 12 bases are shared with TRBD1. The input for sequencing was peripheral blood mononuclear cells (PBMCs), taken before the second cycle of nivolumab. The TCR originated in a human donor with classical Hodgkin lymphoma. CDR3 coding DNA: TGCGCCAGCAGTGAAGGGACAGGGGGCGCCGAGCAGTACTTC. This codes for CASSEGTGGAEQYF.